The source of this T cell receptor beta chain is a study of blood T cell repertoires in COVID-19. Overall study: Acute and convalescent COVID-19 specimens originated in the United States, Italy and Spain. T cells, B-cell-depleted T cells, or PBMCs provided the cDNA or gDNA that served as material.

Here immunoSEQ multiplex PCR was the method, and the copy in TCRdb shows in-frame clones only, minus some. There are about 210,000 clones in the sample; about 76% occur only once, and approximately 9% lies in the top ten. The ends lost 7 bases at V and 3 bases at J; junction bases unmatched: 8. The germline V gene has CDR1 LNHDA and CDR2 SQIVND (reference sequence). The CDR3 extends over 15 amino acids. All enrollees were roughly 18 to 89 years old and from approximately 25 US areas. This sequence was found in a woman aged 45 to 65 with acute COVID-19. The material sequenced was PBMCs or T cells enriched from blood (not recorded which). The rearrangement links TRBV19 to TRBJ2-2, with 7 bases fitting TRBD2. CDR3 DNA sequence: TGTGCCAGTAAGAGGGCGGGAGAATACACCGGGGAGCTGTTTTTT. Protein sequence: CASKRAGEYTGELFF.